The rows below give T cell receptor beta chains drawn from one sample of a study of blood T cell repertoires in COVID-19. TCRdb's copy holds only in-frame clones and misses some; the assay was immunoSEQ multiplex PCR. The sample records under 200,000 clones, 70% to 90% being singletons. The sample consisted of peripheral blood. These receptors were obtained from a woman of 80 years or more with acute or convalescent COVID-19. Both conserved end residues are part of each CDR3. A D gene is named only where the DNA matches it firmly. Clone size is shown for a subset of rows, as once, few, many or a class of expanded clone.

V gene	D gene	J gene	clone size	CDR3 protein	CDR3 DNA
TRBV28	-	TRBJ1-2	-	CASSLPLLQGGGYTF	TGTGCCAGCAGTCTCCCCCTCTTACAGGGCGGGGGCTACACCTTC
TRBV18	-	TRBJ1-1	-	CASSPIVSSQAEAFF	TGTGCCAGCTCACCAATAGTCTCAAGCCAGGCTGAAGCTTTCTTT
TRBV19	-	TRBJ1-4	-	CASSHRSGLNEKLFF	TGTGCCAGTAGTCACCGGTCAGGGCTTAATGAAAAACTGTTTTTT
TRBV7-2	TRBD1	TRBJ2-7	-	CASSLGDRGHHEQYF	TGTGCCAGCAGCTTAGGGGACAGGGGGCACCACGAGCAGTACTTC
TRBV5-4	TRBD1	TRBJ1-2	-	CASSPDRSIDLSGYTF	TGTGCCAGCAGCCCGGACAGGAGTATAGATCTGAGTGGCTACACCTTC
TRBV6-6	-	TRBJ2-1	-	CASEANEQFF	TGTGCCAGCGAAGCGAATGAGCAGTTCTTC
TRBV19	TRBD2	TRBJ2-2	-	CASNRVGRANTGELFF	TGTGCCAGTAACCGTGTCGGGAGGGCCAACACCGGGGAGCTGTTTTTT
TRBV28	-	TRBJ1-6	-	CASTRTAPNNSPLHF	TGTGCCAGCACGCGGACAGCGCCGAATAATTCACCCCTCCACTTT
TRBV9	-	TRBJ1-4	few	CASSVGDIRGTNEKLFF	TGTGCCAGCAGCGTAGGGGACATCAGGGGAACTAATGAAAAACTGTTTTTT
TRBV23-1	TRBD1	TRBJ2-1	-	CASSQSAGGQGYNEQFF	TGCGCCAGCAGTCAATCGGCGGGCGGACAGGGCTACAATGAGCAGTTCTTC
TRBV5-1	-	TRBJ2-5	-	CASSLARETQYF	TGCGCCAGCAGCTTGGCCCGAGAGACCCAGTACTTC
TRBV6-5	-	TRBJ1-2	-	CASSLLYAVSGYTF	TGTGCCAGCAGTTTATTATATGCAGTCTCCGGCTACACCTTC
TRBV3-1/TRBV3-2	-	TRBJ1-1	-	CASSHRGNTEAFF	TGTGCCAGCAGCCACCGAGGGAACACTGAAGCTTTCTTT
TRBV29-1	-	TRBJ1-2	once	CSVDVRGGYTF	TGCAGCGTTGACGTACGGGGGGGCTACACCTTC
TRBV5-1	-	TRBJ1-2	-	CASSYGGVDGYTF	TGCGCCAGCAGCTACGGGGGGGTCGATGGCTACACCTTC
TRBV6-6	-	TRBJ1-5	-	CASSYSAGDQPQHF	TGTGCCAGCAGTTACTCGGCAGGGGATCAGCCCCAGCATTTT
TRBV6-5	TRBD1	TRBJ2-7	few	CASSYSGTGSYEQYF	TGTGCCAGCAGTTACTCGGGGACAGGGTCCTACGAGCAGTACTTC
TRBV7-2	-	TRBJ1-4	-	CASSLSPGYEKLFF	TGTGCCAGCAGCTTAAGCCCGGGTTATGAAAAACTGTTTTTT
TRBV6-2/TRBV6-3	-	TRBJ1-1	few	CASSFPLSVIRGEAFF	TGTGCCAGCAGTTTTCCCCTTTCGGTGATTAGGGGTGAAGCTTTCTTT
TRBV7-8	TRBD2	TRBJ2-3	-	CASSLAAREGWADTQYF	TGTGCCAGCAGCTTAGCCGCCCGGGAGGGTTGGGCAGATACGCAGTATTTT
TRBV28	-	TRBJ1-5	-	CASSFPLTDYQPQHF	TGTGCCAGCAGTTTCCCCCTGACAGATTATCAGCCCCAGCATTTT
TRBV7-2	TRBD1	TRBJ1-1	-	CASSLNRGSTEAFF	TGTGCCAGCAGCTTAAACAGGGGAAGCACTGAAGCTTTCTTT
TRBV7-9	-	TRBJ1-3	-	CASSLQGGFSGNTIYF	TGTGCCAGCAGCTTACAGGGTGGGTTCTCTGGAAACACCATATATTTT
TRBV18	-	TRBJ1-1	-	CASSPVPGNTEAFF	TGTGCCAGCTCACCAGTGCCGGGGAACACTGAAGCTTTCTTT
TRBV2	-	TRBJ1-6	-	CASSAELTGANSPLHF	TGTGCCAGCAGTGCAGAGCTGACAGGTGCTAATTCACCCCTCCACTTT
TRBV5-1	-	TRBJ1-1	-	CASSLQGVTEAFF	TGCGCCAGCAGCCTACAGGGAGTAACTGAAGCTTTCTTT
TRBV18	-	TRBJ2-1	-	CASSPRGEQFF	TGTGCCAGCTCACCAAGGGGAGAGCAGTTCTTC
TRBV19	TRBD1	TRBJ2-4	once	CASSIRGRENIQYF	TGTGCCAGTAGTATCAGGGGGCGTGAAAACATTCAGTACTTC
TRBV5-1	TRBD1	TRBJ1-1	-	CASSPDVDREAFF	TGCGCCAGCAGCCCGGATGTGGACAGGGAAGCTTTCTTT
TRBV5-1	TRBD2	TRBJ2-3	-	CASSPRTSGRRTDTQYF	TGCGCCAGCAGCCCGCGGACTAGCGGGCGCCGCACAGATACGCAGTATTTT
TRBV15	-	TRBJ2-1	-	CATSSLPRASLANEQFF	TGTGCCACCAGCAGCCTGCCTAGGGCTAGCCTGGCCAATGAGCAGTTCTTC
TRBV6-4	TRBD2	TRBJ2-2	-	CASSVLAQTNTGELFF	TGTGCCAGCAGTGTACTAGCGCAAACGAACACCGGGGAGCTGTTTTTT
TRBV5-1	-	TRBJ1-4	-	CASSLGTGRSREKLFF	TGCGCCAGCAGCTTGGGAACAGGGCGTTCGCGGGAAAAACTGTTTTTT
TRBV27	TRBD2	TRBJ2-1	-	CASSLLVLAGYLTPETEQFF	TGTGCCAGCAGTTTACTTGTACTAGCGGGATACCTAACCCCCGAAACTGAGCAGTTCTTC
TRBV7-9	-	TRBJ2-7	-	CASSRLEEAYEQYF	TGTGCCAGCAGCCGCCTAGAGGAGGCCTACGAGCAGTACTTC
TRBV6-5	TRBD1	TRBJ2-2	-	CASSYGAGGITGELFF	TGTGCCAGCAGTTACGGGGCAGGGGGCATCACCGGGGAGCTGTTTTTT
TRBV19	TRBD1	TRBJ2-7	-	CASRAGTGSSYEQYF	TGTGCCAGTAGGGCGGGGACAGGGAGCTCCTACGAGCAGTACTTC
TRBV18	-	TRBJ1-4	-	CASSHPSTGEANEKLFF	TGTGCCAGCTCTCACCCCTCGACGGGGGAGGCTAATGAAAAACTGTTTTTT
TRBV7-9	-	TRBJ2-1	-	CDSSPPVTRVYNEQFF	TGTGACAGCAGCCCCCCGGTTACGCGGGTCTACAATGAGCAGTTCTTC
TRBV28	-	TRBJ1-2	-	CASSDTGTKSFYGYTF	TGTGCCAGCAGCGACACCGGGACAAAGAGTTTCTATGGCTACACCTTC
TRBV11-2	-	TRBJ1-2	-	CASSLDRDVGYTF	TGTGCCAGCAGCTTAGATCGAGATGTGGGCTACACCTTC
TRBV25-1	-	TRBJ2-5	-	CASSVTRDIQETQYF	TGTGCCAGCAGTGTCACCCGGGACATCCAAGAGACCCAGTACTTC
TRBV30	-	TRBJ1-2	-	CAWSETAYGYTF	TGTGCCTGGAGTGAGACAGCCTATGGCTACACCTTC
TRBV28	-	TRBJ2-7	-	CASSFVWVVGQNEQYF	TGTGCCAGCAGTTTTGTTTGGGTCGTGGGCCAAAACGAGCAGTACTTC
TRBV19	-	TRBJ1-5	-	CASSIESPNQPQHF	TGTGCCAGTAGTATTGAGAGCCCCAATCAGCCCCAGCATTTT
TRBV5-4	TRBD1	TRBJ2-7	-	CASSWTGGFEQYF	TGTGCCAGCAGTTGGACAGGGGGTTTCGAGCAGTACTTC
TRBV24-1	-	TRBJ2-5	-	CATSDLWGGETQYF	TGTGCCACCAGTGATTTGTGGGGCGGTGAGACCCAGTACTTC
TRBV7-9	TRBD1	TRBJ1-6	few	CASSFTGVRNSPLHF	TGTGCCAGCAGCTTTACAGGGGTGCGTAATTCACCCCTCCACTTT
TRBV5-1	-	TRBJ1-2	-	CASSLVGGYGYTF	TGCGCCAGCAGCTTGGTCGGGGGCTATGGCTACACCTTC
TRBV28	-	TRBJ1-4	once	CASSPTSGDEKLFF	TGTGCCAGCAGTCCCACCTCCGGAGATGAAAAACTGTTTTTT
TRBV18	-	TRBJ2-6	once	CASSPAAAGANVLTF	TGTGCCAGCTCACCAGCGGCGGCTGGGGCCAACGTCCTGACTTTC
TRBV5-1	-	TRBJ2-7	-	CASTSGPGSYEQYF	TGCGCCAGCACCAGCGGACCAGGCTCCTACGAGCAGTACTTC
TRBV6-6	TRBD1	TRBJ2-7	few	CASSSPGQGAYEQYF	TGTGCCAGCAGTTCACCGGGACAGGGGGCTTACGAGCAGTACTTC
TRBV7-3	-	TRBJ1-1	-	CASSAGGGTTEAFF	TGTGCCAGCAGCGCAGGCGGGGGGACGACTGAAGCTTTCTTT
TRBV9	-	TRBJ1-2	-	CASSPRQNQGLGYTF	TGTGCCAGCAGCCCGAGACAGAACCAGGGGTTGGGCTACACCTTC